This T cell receptor (beta chain) was retrieved from a study of tumor and adjacent non-tumor tissue in lung cancer. In regard to this clonotype: A much larger clone sits a single nucleotide away, making a read error possible.

TCRbeta libraries were built with three rounds of nested PCR, modified from ARM-PCR. Each CDR3 protein is one row after TCRdb ran MiXCR on the multiplex PCR reads. The sample shows about 85,000 distinct CDR3 sequences, around 65% of them seen only once. Germline values: CDR1 SGHDN, CDR2 FVKESK. The CDR3 has 16 residues. No cell sorting was done before RNA was extracted from the tissue. Specimen: lung tumor tissue. The TCR originated in a man in his 70s with non-small cell lung cancer. The gene calls are TRBV14 and TRBJ2-6, with D unresolved. The CDR3 nucleotides are TGTGCCAACAGCCAAGGCGGTTACTCTGGGGCCAACGTCCTGACTTTC. Translating gives CANSQGGYSGANVLTF.